These 8 T cell receptor beta chains came from one sample sequenced in a study of read filtering for tumor transcriptome and immune sequencing. The library was built from roughly 400 ng RNA with molecular barcoded adaptors for alpha/delta and beta/gamma chains. TCRdb itself ran the reads through MiXCR, one entry per CDR3 protein. Found here are roughly 60,000 distinct CDR3 sequences, about 20% of them singletons; the top ten hold roughly 15%. The sequenced sample consisted of a population of CD138-negative cells sorted from bone marrow. These receptors were collected from a donor at least 40 years old with multiple myeloma.

This clonotype was detected many times. The chain combines TRBV11-1 with TRBJ2-7; D ambiguous. The CDR3 extends over 14 amino acids. V lost 1 base and J 3 bases, leaving 10 bases between the germline ends. The germline V gene encodes CDR1 SGHAT and CDR2 FQDESV (reference sequence). The DNA of the CDR3 is TGTGCCAGCAGCTTAGGCTGGCAGAACTACGAGCAGTACTTC. Translated: CASSLGWQNYEQYF.

In its sample, this clonotype was seen many times. This chain links TRBV27 with TRBJ2-2, with D tentatively TRBD1 (6 bases). This CDR3 region has 15 residues. Trimming removed 5 bases from V and 3 bases from J, with 13 bases in between. CDR1 MNHEY and CDR2 SMNVEV come from the germline V gene (reference sequence). The CDR3 protein is CASSRSRGDTGELFF. The CDR3 nucleotides are TGTGCCAGCAGTCGAAGCAGGGGAGACACCGGGGAGCTGTTTTTT.

This clonotype has ten or more counts. This sequence joins TRBV6-1 and TRBJ2-7; 7 bases align to TRBD2. The CDR3 loop spans 13 amino acids. V lost 10 bases and J lost 3; bases outside the gene matches: 9. Germline CDR1 is MNHNS and CDR2 is SASEGT. The chain's CDR3 is CAIQGLEFYEQYF. Written as DNA, the CDR3 is TGTGCCATCCAAGGACTAGAGTTCTACGAGCAGTACTTC.

This clonotype was detected many times. The chain is built from TRBV7-2 and TRBJ2-3; no definite D call. From germline, CDR1 is SGHTA and CDR2 FQGNSA. V was shortened by 5 bases and J by 0 bases, with 9 bases between the two germline ends. This CDR3 has 14 residues. In DNA, the CDR3 is TGTGCCAGCAGCCAATACCTGAGCACAGATACGCAGTATTTT. Its translation is CASSQYLSTDTQYF.

A note on this clonotype: This could be a read error, since a much larger clone is one nucleotide away. The V call is TRBV29-1, the J call TRBJ2-5; a possible D gene is TRBD2 (5 bases). CDR1 SQVTM and CDR2 ANQGSEA come from the germline V gene. The V and J ends lost 1 base and 7 bases respectively, with 10 bases between them. CDR3 size: 12 residues. This CDR3 reads CSVEGSAGTQYF. The CDR3 DNA reads TGCAGCGTTGAAGGCTCGGCGGGGACCCAGTACTTC.

This clonotype was found many times. The chain is built from TRBV3-1 and TRBJ1-4, with a tentative D call TRBD1 (5 bases). Germline assignment: CDR1 LGHDT and CDR2 YNNKEL (reference sequence). V was trimmed by 4 bases and J by 8 bases, leaving 20 bases between them. The CDR3 has 16 amino acids. CDR3 sequence reads: CASSPRRGTAWEKLFF. CDR3 nucleotides: TGTGCCAGCAGCCCCCGCCGCGGGACCGCTTGGGAAAAACTGTTTTTT.

This clonotype came up many times. The rearrangement uses TRBV20-1 and TRBJ2-7; maybe TRBD1 (6 bases). Germline CDR1 reads DFQATT; CDR2 reads SNEGSKA (reference sequence). The V gene lost 1 base and the J gene lost 3 bases, with 13 bases spanning the gap. The CDR3 totals 14 residues. The CDR3 sequence: CSARVTDRNYEQYF. The CDR3 coding sequence is TGCAGTGCTAGAGTGACAGACAGGAACTACGAGCAGTACTTC.

This clonotype was detected many times. One junction end does not reproduce the germline sequence, and a read error may be involved. The CDR3 spells CASSSSSESSYNGQFF. Written as DNA, the CDR3 is TGTGCCAGCAGCTCGTCTAGCGAAAGCTCCTACAATGGGCAGTTCTTC. This chain links TRBV7-6 with TRBJ2-1, with a weak D call TRBD2 (6 bases). The germline gives CDR1 SGHVS, CDR2 FNYEAQ. The CDR3 covers 16 residues. The variable domain in full, completed from reference TRBV7-6 and TRBJ2-1, reads GAGVSQSPRYKVTKRGQDVALRCDPISGHVSLYWYRQALGQGPEFLTYFNYEAQQDKSGLPNDRFSAERPEGSISTLTIQRTEQRDSAMYRCASSSSSESSYNGQFFGPGTRLTVL.